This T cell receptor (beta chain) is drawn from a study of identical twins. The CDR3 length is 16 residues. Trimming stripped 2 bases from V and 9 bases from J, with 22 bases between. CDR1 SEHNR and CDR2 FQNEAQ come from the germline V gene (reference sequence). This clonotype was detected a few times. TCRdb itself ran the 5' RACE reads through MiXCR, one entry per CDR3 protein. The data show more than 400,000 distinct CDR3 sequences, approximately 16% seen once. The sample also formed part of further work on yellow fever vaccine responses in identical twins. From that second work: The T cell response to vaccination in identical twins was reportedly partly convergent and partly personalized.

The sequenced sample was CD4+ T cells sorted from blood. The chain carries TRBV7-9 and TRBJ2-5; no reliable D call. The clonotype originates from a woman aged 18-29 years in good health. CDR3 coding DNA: TGTGCCAGCAGCTTATCCAAGGTCCCTAATAGTAGGGCCCAGTACTTC. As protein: CASSLSKVPNSRAQYF.